The 26 T cell receptor beta chains reported below all come from one sample, sequenced in a study of blood T cell repertoires in COVID-19. Profiling relied on immunoSEQ multiplex PCR, and the TCRdb table lists in-frame clones only, not all of them. Altogether fewer than 250,000 clones are present, roughly 86% being singletons, with the ten largest covering about 4%. The source material was peripheral blood. The receptor source for this set is a man between 45 and 60 years old with acute or convalescent COVID-19.

This chain links TRBV4-1 with TRBJ2-1; 10 nucleotides line up with TRBD2. Germline V gives CDR1 MGHRA, CDR2 YSYEKL. V dropped 2 bases and J dropped 7; count of bases not matched to a gene: 5. CDR3 length equals 15 residues. The CDR3, as DNA: TGCGCCAGCAGCCAACTAGCGGGAGTCTCTAATGAGCAGTTCTTC. Protein sequence: CASSQLAGVSNEQFF.

This clone was detected a few times. The chain uses TRBV30 and TRBJ1-2; the D is unclear. Germline-derived CDR1 and CDR2 are GTSNPN and SVGIG (reference sequence). Trimming left V 0 bases short and J 6 bases short, with 8 bases between. The CDR3 spans 12 residues. The CDR3 spells CAWSVHGDGYTF. The CDR3 nucleotides are TGTGCCTGGAGTGTACACGGGGATGGCTACACCTTC.

This clone has only one observation. This chain joins TRBV2 and TRBJ1-1, with D possibly TRBD1 on 6 matching bases. There are 16 residues in the CDR3. The V end was cut by 5 bases, the J end by 0 bases, with 16 bases between. Germline values: CDR1 SNHLY, CDR2 FYNNEI. The CDR3: CASSINTGTMNTEAFF. The CDR3 DNA reads TGTGCCAGCAGTATCAACACAGGGACGATGAACACTGAAGCTTTCTTT.

The chain recombines TRBV28 with TRBJ1-3; D ambiguous. Germline V CDR1 and CDR2: MDHEN, SYDVKM. Trimming left V 10 bases short and J 4 bases short, with 17 bases between. The CDR3 extends over 14 amino acids. This chain's CDR3 is CATTPFGWGNTIYF. The CDR3 nucleotides read TGTGCCACCACACCATTCGGGTGGGGAAACACCATATATTTT.

On this clone itself: Different DNA sequences within this sample yield the same CDR3. The chain joins TRBV12-3 or TRBV12-4 to TRBJ2-5, with D tentatively TRBD1 (5 bases). CDR3 length: 13 residues. Between the trimmed V and J ends, which lost 6 bases and 3 bases, there was a span of 11 bases. The DNA for the CDR3 is TGTGCCAGCAGCTCCGACAGTGAAGAGACCCAGTACTTC. This translates into CASSSDSEETQYF.

The chain combines TRBV11-2 with TRBJ2-1, with a weak D call TRBD2 (5 bases). The germline CDR1 and CDR2 sequences are SGHAT and FQNNGV. V was pared by 5 bases and J by 2 bases, with 13 bases between. The CDR3 length is 15 residues. CDR3 sequence reads: CASSPGLAPYNEQFF. The CDR3 bases are TGTGCCAGCAGCCCCGGGCTAGCCCCCTACAATGAGCAGTTCTTC.

The sample holds one count of this clone. The CDR3 loop reads CASSSSDTYGYTF. The DNA for the CDR3 is TGTGCCAGCAGTTCCTCTGACACCTATGGCTACACCTTC. This chain uses TRBV12-3 or TRBV12-4 with TRBJ1-2, with D uncertain. CDR3 length: 13 residues. Deletions cut 4 bases from V and 4 bases from J, with 10 bases between.

The rearrangement links TRBV19 to TRBJ2-5; possibly TRBD2 for D (7 bases). With 0 bases removed from V and 4 bases from J, the gap between germline ends came to 12 bases. Germline CDR1 reads LNHDA; CDR2 reads SQIVND (reference sequence). This CDR3 has 15 amino acids. The CDR3 nucleotides are TGTGCCAGTAGTATAGAAGGAGGGGGGGCAGAGACCCAGTACTTC. Its translation: CASSIEGGGAETQYF.

The chain is built from TRBV6-1 and TRBJ1-2; a possible D gene is TRBD1 (5 bases). The CDR3 totals 13 residues. Per germline, CDR1 MNHNS and CDR2 SASEGT. The ends were cut back, 2 bases at V and 7 bases at J, with 11 bases in the middle. CDR3 bases: TGTGCCAGCAGTGAACAAGGGGTGGCTGGCTACACCTTC. Translated, it gives CASSEQGVAGYTF.

Concerning this clone itself: One end of the junction is discordant with germline, which a read error may explain. The chain couples TRBV19 to TRBJ1-5; D ambiguous. Germline V lookup: CDR1 LNHDA, CDR2 SQIVND (reference sequence). This CDR3 has 12 residues. The CDR3 protein is CASSMGDQAQHF. The CDR3 bases are TGTGCCAGTAGTATGGGAGATCAGGCCCAGCATTTT.

V and J are TRBV30 and TRBJ1-6, with a tentative D call TRBD1 (5 bases). This CDR3 region has 13 residues. V lost 3 bases, J lost 8 bases, and 11 bases lay in between. CDR1 GTSNPN and CDR2 SVGIG come from the germline V gene (reference sequence). The CDR3 bases are TGTGCCTGGAGGTGGGCCAGGGATTCACCCCTCCACTTT. Encoded protein: CAWRWARDSPLHF.

The rearrangement joins TRBV18 to TRBJ1-1; 7 positions agree with TRBD1. The CDR3 spans 14 residues. Germline trimming cut 1 base from V and 3 bases from J; bases unmatched to any gene: 2. The germline CDR1 and CDR2 sequences are KGHSH and LQKENI. The CDR3 nucleotides read TGTGCCAGCTCACCACAGGGGGCGGACACTGAAGCTTTCTTT. This gives the protein CASSPQGADTEAFF.

The chain has TRBV10-1 and TRBJ2-7; D perhaps matches TRBD1 (7 bases). CDR3 size: 13 residues. Per the germline V gene, CDR1 is WNHNN and CDR2 is SYGVQD (reference sequence). Trimming stripped 3 bases from V and 4 bases from J, with 10 bases between. The CDR3 reads CASSEQGRYEQYF. In DNA, the CDR3 is TGCGCCAGCAGTGAACAGGGGAGGTACGAGCAGTACTTC.

This clone was recorded once. This chain links TRBV7-3 with TRBJ2-7; D might be TRBD2 (7 bases). CDR3 length equals 16 residues. V was clipped by 5 bases and J by 5 bases, with 22 bases between them. CDR1 and CDR2 (germline): SGHTA, FQGTGA. Here the CDR3 reads CASSRDSGPGGHEQYF. For the CDR3, the DNA is TGTGCCAGCAGCAGAGACTCCGGGCCCGGGGGGCACGAGCAGTACTTC.

J is TRBJ1-3 and V is TRBV7-3; 8 bases map to TRBD1. The V gene end was trimmed by 4 bases and the J gene end by 4 bases; junction bases not matched to a gene: 9. In germline, CDR1 is SGHTA, CDR2 FQGTGA. The CDR3 covers 16 residues. CDR3 coding DNA: TGTGCCAGCAGCTGGGGGGCGGACAGGGTAGGAAACACCATATATTTT. Residues: CASSWGADRVGNTIYF. Variable domain in full (rest from reference TRBV7-3 and TRBJ1-3): GAGVSQTPSNKVTEKGKYVELRCDPISGHTALYWYRQSLGQGPEFLIYFQGTGAADDSGLPNDRFFAVRPEGSVSTLKIQRTERGDSAVYLCASSWGADRVGNTIYFGEGSWLTVV.

This rearrangement joins TRBV2 to TRBJ2-5; 7 positions agree with TRBD1. The V segment lost 3 bases and the J segment 6 bases; nucleotides outside the gene matches: 10. The CDR3 extends over 15 amino acids. Germline lookup yields CDR1 SNHLY and CDR2 FYNNEI. CDR3 in amino acids: CASSDVDRVSKTQYF. CDR3 DNA sequence: TGTGCCAGCAGTGATGTAGACAGGGTCAGCAAGACCCAGTACTTC.

The CDR3 nucleotides read TGTGCCAGCAGCCCCCACCCCGCAGGGTTTAGCAATCAGCCCCAGCATTTT. It yields the protein CASSPHPAGFSNQPQHF. The chain employs TRBV7-2 and TRBJ1-5, with D possibly matching TRBD1 (5 bases). The CDR3 consists of 17 residues. Germline values: CDR1 SGHTA, CDR2 FQGNSA. The ends were cut back, 5 bases at V and 0 bases at J, with 17 bases in the middle.

The chain employs TRBV7-8 and TRBJ2-7; D is undetermined. This CDR3 spans 14 amino acids. In germline, CDR1 is SGHVS, CDR2 FQNEAQ. The V end was cut by 2 bases, the J end by 4 bases, with 12 bases between. The CDR3 loop is CASSLRSEKYEQYF. The CDR3 nucleotides are TGTGCCAGCAGCTTACGAAGCGAAAAATACGAGCAGTACTTC.

This chain joins TRBV10-2 and TRBJ1-6, with a possible D match to TRBD1 (5 bases). CDR3 length: 18 amino acids. Germline CDR1 WSHSY, CDR2 SAAADI. Between the trimmed V and J ends, which lost 4 bases and 4 bases, there was a span of 20 bases. CDR3 sequence (DNA): TGCGCCAGCAGTGGATGGGATGATGCGGGGGGTTATAATTCACCCCTCCACTTT. Translated, it gives CASSGWDDAGGYNSPLHF.

V gene TRBV11-3 combines with J gene TRBJ2-4; D gene uncertain. The CDR3 covers 13 residues. V was trimmed by 3 bases and J by 5 bases, leaving 8 bases between them. The germline V gene has CDR1 SGHNT and CDR2 YENEEA. This chain's CDR3 is CASSFARENIQYF. CDR3 bases: TGTGCCAGCAGCTTCGCCCGGGAAAACATTCAGTACTTC.

This clone was counted a single time. The chain uses TRBV6-5 and TRBJ1-2, with no clear D. Between the trimmed V and J ends, which lost 1 base and 6 bases, there was a span of 9 bases. Germline CDR1 reads MNHEY; CDR2 reads SVGAGI. This CDR3 has 13 residues. As DNA, the CDR3 is TGTGCCAGCAGTTACTTGGCCCTAGATGGCTACACCTTC. As protein: CASSYLALDGYTF.

The rearrangement uses TRBV4-1 and TRBJ2-1; TRBD2 agrees at 9 bases. CDR1 is MGHRA and CDR2 is YSYEKL in the germline V gene. The J segment lost 6 bases and the V segment lost 4 bases, leaving 10 bases of the junction unmatched. This CDR3 comprises 16 residues. CDR3 region: CASSLLAGEPFNEQFF. CDR3 in DNA: TGCGCCAGCAGCCTATTAGCGGGGGAGCCCTTCAATGAGCAGTTCTTC.

This clone was recorded a few times. The chain joins TRBV30 to TRBJ2-7; tentatively, D is TRBD1 (5 bases). V was trimmed by 5 bases and J by 2 bases, leaving 16 bases between them. Per the germline V gene, CDR1 is GTSNPN and CDR2 is SVGIG (reference sequence). The CDR3 length is 14 residues. DNA of the CDR3: TGTGCCTGGGGAGTAGGGGTGAATGCCTACGAGCAGTACTTC. It codes for CAWGVGVNAYEQYF. The entire variable domain, with the rest obtained from reference TRBV30 and TRBJ2-7, is as follows: SQTIHQWPATLVQPVGSPLSLECTVEGTSNPNLYWYRQAAGRGLQLLFYSVGIGQISSEVPQNLSASRPQDRQFILSSKKLLLSDSGFYLCAWGVGVNAYEQYFGPGTRLTVT.

This clone was observed a few times. The V call is TRBV7-9, the J call TRBJ1-2, with D possibly TRBD1 on 6 matching bases. CDR1 and CDR2 (germline): SEHNR, FQNEAQ (reference sequence). The V end lost 1 base, the J end lost 4 bases, and 10 bases lay between the germline ends. The CDR3 consists of 14 residues. The CDR3 sequence: CASSLEVGAYGYTF. CDR3 DNA sequence: TGTGCCAGCAGCTTAGAGGTGGGGGCCTATGGCTACACCTTC.

For the CDR3, the DNA is TGCGCCAGCAGCCAAACAGGGGGCCGGGCCTACGAGCAGTACTTC. As protein: CASSQTGGRAYEQYF. V is TRBV5-1 and J is TRBJ2-7, with TRBD1 matching over 9 bases. The germline CDR1 and CDR2 sequences are SGHRS and YFSETQ. The J segment lost 2 bases and the V segment lost 4 bases, leaving 7 bases of the junction unmatched. There are 15 residues in the CDR3.

The CDR3 protein is CASSLTGQGSEQFF. The CDR3 DNA follows: TGTGCCAGCAGTTTAACGGGACAGGGCTCTGAGCAGTTCTTC. This chain connects TRBV28 to TRBJ2-1; 9 nucleotides align to TRBD1. V was pared by 2 bases and J by 9 bases, with 5 bases of the junction left unmatched. The germline gives CDR1 MDHEN, CDR2 SYDVKM. This CDR3 has 14 amino acids.